A selection of T cell receptor beta chains follows, all from one sample in a study of breast tumors, draining lymph nodes, adjacent tissues. TCRdb re-called the multiplex PCR reads with MiXCR, one entry per CDR3 protein. The repertoire includes over 250,000 distinct CDR3 sequences, more than 30% of them detected once, and about 1% sits in the top ten. Sequencing input: axillary lymph node tissue. The receptors stem from a female donor with breast cancer. Some clones in this sample may be carry-over from other donors' samples. The CDR3 runs from the conserved cysteine through the conserved F or W. Each record gives: V gene, clone size, J gene, D gene, CDR3 DNA, CDR3 protein. A D gene is named only where the DNA matches it firmly. Expanded clones are given a class, and other clones once, few, many or no size at all.

V: TRBV6-5; size: NA; J: TRBJ2-5; D: NA; DNA: TGTGCCAGCAGTTACCCATCTGGGCCCGGGGAGACAGAGACCCAGTACTTC; CDR3: CASSYPSGPGETETQYF
V: TRBV7-9; size: NA; J: TRBJ1-1; D: NA; DNA: TGTGCCAGCAGCCTTCAACAGGGGAACACTGAAGCTTTCTTT; CDR3: CASSLQQGNTEAFF
V: TRBV24-1; size: many; J: TRBJ2-5; D: NA; DNA: TGTGCCACCAGTGATTTCTCAGGGCCCCAAGAGACCCAGTACTTC; CDR3: CATSDFSGPQETQYF
V: TRBV6-2/TRBV6-3; size: NA; J: TRBJ2-7; D: TRBD2; DNA: TGTGCCAGCGGACTAGCGGGAGTCTACGAGCAGTACTTC; CDR3: CASGLAGVYEQYF
V: TRBV20-1; size: many; J: TRBJ2-1; D: NA; DNA: TGCAGTGCTCTTAGGACGGACCTTCAGTTCTTC; CDR3: CSALRTDLQFF
V: TRBV7-9; size: many; J: TRBJ2-7; D: TRBD2; DNA: TGTGCCAGCAGCTACGAGCGGGAGGGCCCCTACGAGCAGTACTTC; CDR3: CASSYEREGPYEQYF
V: TRBV4-3; size: NA; J: TRBJ2-1; D: TRBD2; DNA: TGCGCCAGCAGCCAGGATAGCGGGGGTTGGAATGAGCGGTTCTTC; CDR3: CASSQDSGGWNERFF
V: TRBV12-3/TRBV12-4; size: many; J: TRBJ1-4; D: NA; DNA: TGTGCCAGCACCCGGGGACTGGATGAAAAACTGTTTTTT; CDR3: CASTRGLDEKLFF
V: TRBV5-5; size: NA; J: TRBJ1-1; D: NA; DNA: TGTGCCAGCAGCTGGACGTGGCCTGGAGCCGTGAACACTGAAGCTTTCTTT; CDR3: CASSWTWPGAVNTEAFF
V: TRBV24-1; size: many; J: TRBJ2-7; D: TRBD1; DNA: TGTGCCACCAGTCCAACAGGGGGCTCGAGGAACGAGCAGTACTTC; CDR3: CATSPTGGSRNEQYF
V: TRBV7-7; size: NA; J: TRBJ2-3; D: TRBD1; DNA: TGTGCTAGCAGCCCGGGACAGGGAGTAGATACGCAGTATTTT; CDR3: CASSPGQGVDTQYF
V: TRBV29-1; size: many; J: TRBJ2-5; D: NA; DNA: TGCAGCGTTGTATGGGGAGGAGAGACCCAGTACTTC; CDR3: CSVVWGGETQYF
V: TRBV9; size: many; J: TRBJ2-2; D: TRBD2; DNA: TGTGCCAGCACCCTGTCGAGTAGACCGGGGGGCACCGGGGAGCTGTTTTTT; CDR3: CASTLSSRPGGTGELFF
V: TRBV5-5; size: many; J: TRBJ2-5; D: TRBD1; DNA: TGTGCCAGCAGCCCGGGGACAGGGCCGCAAGAGACCCAGTACTTC; CDR3: CASSPGTGPQETQYF
V: TRBV3-2; size: few; J: TRBJ2-1; D: NA; DNA: TGTGCCAGCAGCCAATGTTCCGTTGAGGGGACAGGCTCCTACAATGAGCAGTTCTTC; CDR3: CASSQCSVEGTGSYNEQFF
V: TRBV19; size: many; J: TRBJ2-7; D: TRBD1; DNA: TGTGCCAGTAGTCCCCGGGACAGGGGGGCCTACGAGCAGTACTTC; CDR3: CASSPRDRGAYEQYF
V: TRBV3-1; size: NA; J: TRBJ2-7; D: NA; DNA: TGTGCCAGCAGCCAAGAGGGCAGTTTACTTTACGAGCAGTACTTC; CDR3: CASSQEGSLLYEQYF
V: TRBV7-2; size: many; J: TRBJ2-7; D: NA; DNA: TGTGCCAGCAGCTTAGCGCCATGGCAGAACTACGAGCAGTACTTC; CDR3: CASSLAPWQNYEQYF
V: TRBV19; size: NA; J: TRBJ1-2; D: NA; DNA: TGTGCCAGTAGTATAGCCACGTCCGGCTATGGCTACACCTTC; CDR3: CASSIATSGYGYTF
V: TRBV24-1; size: many; J: TRBJ1-2; D: NA; DNA: TGTGCCACCAGTCAAGACACGTATGGCTACACCTTC; CDR3: CATSQDTYGYTF
V: TRBV15; size: NA; J: TRBJ2-7; D: TRBD2; DNA: TGTGCCACCAGCACAACCGGGACTAAAACCTACGAGCAGTACTTC; CDR3: CATSTTGTKTYEQYF
V: TRBV30; size: many; J: TRBJ1-2; D: NA; DNA: TGTGCCTGGAGTCTCTCCCAGGGGAGCGGCTACACCTTC; CDR3: CAWSLSQGSGYTF
V: TRBV24-1; size: many; J: TRBJ2-5; D: NA; DNA: TGTGCCACCAGTGACCTGACGACCCAGTACTTC; CDR3: CATSDLTTQYF
V: TRBV30; size: NA; J: TRBJ1-1; D: NA; DNA: TGTGCCTGGAGTCCGGGGACTGAAACTTTCTTT; CDR3: CAWSPGTETFF
V: TRBV5-1; size: NA; J: TRBJ2-4; D: NA; DNA: TGCGCCAGCAGCTTGGGGGGCTCTGGTGACATTCAGTACTTC; CDR3: CASSLGGSGDIQYF
V: TRBV2; size: many; J: TRBJ2-3; D: NA; DNA: TGTGCCAGCAGTGAAGCGCTGGGCGGAATGGATACGCAGTATTTT; CDR3: CASSEALGGMDTQYF
V: TRBV14; size: many; J: TRBJ2-5; D: NA; DNA: TGTGCCAGCAGTCCACTAGAGACGGAGACCCAGTACTTC; CDR3: CASSPLETETQYF
V: TRBV29-1; size: NA; J: TRBJ1-5; D: NA; DNA: TGCAGCGTTGAGGAAGGGTCCCTTAGCAATCAGCCCCAGCATTTT; CDR3: CSVEEGSLSNQPQHF
V: TRBV6-5; size: NA; J: TRBJ2-3; D: NA; DNA: TGTGCCAGCAGTCACTCGATTCAGAGAACAGATGCGCAGTACTTT; CDR3: CASSHSIQRTDAQYF
V: TRBV6-6; size: many; J: TRBJ2-1; D: TRBD2; DNA: TGTGCCAGCAGTGACCATAGCGGGATATCCTACAATGAGCAGTTCTTC; CDR3: CASSDHSGISYNEQFF
V: TRBV10-1; size: NA; J: TRBJ1-1; D: NA; DNA: TGCGCCAGCAGTGAGTTTACGCTGGGCACTGAAGCTTTCTTT; CDR3: CASSEFTLGTEAFF
V: TRBV2; size: NA; J: TRBJ1-1; D: NA; DNA: TGTGCCAGCAGTGAAATTCCAATGAACACTGAAGCTTTCTTT; CDR3: CASSEIPMNTEAFF
V: TRBV6-4; size: many; J: TRBJ2-2; D: NA; DNA: TGTGCCAGCAGTGACCTCCTCTTCACCGGGGAGCTGTTTTTT; CDR3: CASSDLLFTGELFF
V: TRBV14; size: few; J: TRBJ2-4; D: TRBD1; DNA: TGTGCCAGCAGCCCCGGGACAGGAATGTCTCGTGGGTTGGGGACCAAAAACATTCAGTACTTC; CDR3: CASSPGTGMSRGLGTKNIQYF
V: TRBV2; size: NA; J: TRBJ2-3; D: TRBD2; DNA: TGTGCCAGCAGTGTCTCGGGACTAGTTTGGTCCCTAAGCACAGATACGCAGTATTTT; CDR3: CASSVSGLVWSLSTDTQYF
V: TRBV7-8; size: NA; J: TRBJ2-3; D: NA; DNA: TGTGCCAGCAGCTTAGCGCCTCTAGCATTTGCAGATACGCAGTATTTT; CDR3: CASSLAPLAFADTQYF
V: TRBV29-1; size: many; J: TRBJ2-3; D: TRBD2; DNA: TGCAGCGTTACCGGGAGGTTCACAGATACGCAGTATTTT; CDR3: CSVTGRFTDTQYF
V: TRBV10-3; size: many; J: TRBJ2-7; D: TRBD2; DNA: TGTGCCATCAGTGCGACCCCGACCGGGACTAGCGGCTCCTACGAGCAGTACTTC; CDR3: CAISATPTGTSGSYEQYF
V: TRBV2; size: NA; J: TRBJ1-1; D: TRBD1; DNA: TGTGCCAGCAGGGAAACAGGGGGCTATGAAGCTTTCTTT; CDR3: CASRETGGYEAFF
V: TRBV16; size: few; J: TRBJ2-7; D: TRBD2; DNA: TGTGCCAGCAGCCATTCCGGGACTAGCGGCTACGAGCAGTACTTC; CDR3: CASSHSGTSGYEQYF
V: TRBV5-1; size: NA; J: TRBJ1-2; D: NA; DNA: TGCGCCAGCAGCTTGGAGGGGGACGCTAACTATGGCTACACCTTC; CDR3: CASSLEGDANYGYTF